This T cell receptor (beta chain) appears in the sequencing data of a study of response to subunit inactivated influenza vaccine. Notes on the study in general: Each seasonal flu vaccination may recruit only limited new T cells, authors suggested.

TCRdb recomputed calls from the RT-PCR reads with MiXCR, one row per CDR3 protein. The sample lists hundreds of thousands of distinct CDR3 sequences, 14% occurring once. This CDR3 contains 14 residues. Germline CDR1 SGHTA, CDR2 FQGNSA. The ends were cut back, 5 bases at V and 5 bases at J, with 13 bases in the middle. In this sample, this clonotype turned up many times. Its target is unknown. The chain links TRBV7-2 to TRBJ2-1; D gene uncertain. This sequence originates from a man aged 45-65 years who received an inactivated influenza vaccine. The specimen was PBMCs from blood, collected less than 15 days before vaccination. The CDR3 region has the DNA TGTGCCAGCAGCCCCAAGGACGGCAACAATGAGCAGTTCTTC. Amino acid sequence: CASSPKDGNNEQFF.